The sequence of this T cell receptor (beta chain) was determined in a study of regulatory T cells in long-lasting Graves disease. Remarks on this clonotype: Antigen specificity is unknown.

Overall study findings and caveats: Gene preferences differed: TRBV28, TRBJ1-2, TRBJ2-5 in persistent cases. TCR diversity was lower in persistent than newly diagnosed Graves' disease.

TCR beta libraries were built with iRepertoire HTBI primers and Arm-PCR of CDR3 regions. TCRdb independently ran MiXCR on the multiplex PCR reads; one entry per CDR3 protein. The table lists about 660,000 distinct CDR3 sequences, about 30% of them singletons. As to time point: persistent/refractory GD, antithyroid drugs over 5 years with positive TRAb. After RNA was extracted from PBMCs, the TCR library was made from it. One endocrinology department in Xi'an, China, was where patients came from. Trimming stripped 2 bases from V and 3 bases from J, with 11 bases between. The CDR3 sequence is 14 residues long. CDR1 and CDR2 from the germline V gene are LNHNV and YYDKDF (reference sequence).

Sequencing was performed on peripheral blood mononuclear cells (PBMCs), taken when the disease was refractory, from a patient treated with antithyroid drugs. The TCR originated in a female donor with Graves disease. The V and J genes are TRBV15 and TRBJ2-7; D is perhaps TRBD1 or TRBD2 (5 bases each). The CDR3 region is CATSRSGTYYEQYF. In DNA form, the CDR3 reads TGTGCCACCAGCAGATCAGGGACCTACTACGAGCAGTACTTC.